This T cell receptor (beta chain) is drawn from a study of cytomegalovirus exposure and HLA in healthy donors. Study-level findings and limits: Reportedly, cytomegalovirus status was diagnosed with high sensitivity and specificity.

Regarding this clone: The antigen remains undetermined.

Trimming took 7 bases from V and 5 from J; bases not matched to a gene: 4. The CDR3 length is 14 residues. Germline CDR1 and CDR2: MDHEN and SYDVKM. Primers: 60 Vbeta forward and 13 Jbeta reverse. The data were produced by immunoSEQ multiplex PCR, yet TCRdb's version contains in-frame clones alone and is incomplete. This table has 76,000 or so clones, approximately 80% appearing once. Healthy individuals who donated bone marrow served as the donors. This clonotype originated in a woman in her thirties or forties in good health and CMV-seropositive. The chain combines TRBV28 with TRBJ2-1, with TRBD2 identical over 11 bases. Sample: PBMCs. CDR3 sequence reads: CASTPSGGNNEQFF. CDR3 bases: TGTGCCAGCACTCCTAGCGGGGGGAACAATGAGCAGTTCTTC.